This TCR beta chain was found in a study of T-cell reconstitution after alpha-beta-depleted transplantation in children. A single count supports this clonotype. Preparation of the TCRbeta library involved a method that used unique molecular identifiers. TCRdb redid the calling of the PCR reads with MiXCR, one entry per CDR3 protein. The data contain about 610,000 distinct CDR3 sequences, about 10% of them singletons. Germline CDR1 SGHAT, CDR2 FQNNGV. The V segment lost 5 bases and the J segment 2 bases; nucleotides outside the gene matches: 19. This CDR3 is 20 amino acids long. The V call is TRBV11-2, the J call TRBJ2-7; TRBD2 matches 12 bases. The TCR sequence derives from a human donor who donated a stem cell graft to a child with acute myeloid leukemia. The material was PBMCs from the stem cell graft donor, obtained from the stem cell graft. CDR3 residues: CASSARLSSGRAESPYEQYF. Written as DNA, the CDR3 is TGTGCCAGCAGCGCGAGACTCTCTAGCGGGAGGGCCGAATCACCCTACGAGCAGTACTTC.